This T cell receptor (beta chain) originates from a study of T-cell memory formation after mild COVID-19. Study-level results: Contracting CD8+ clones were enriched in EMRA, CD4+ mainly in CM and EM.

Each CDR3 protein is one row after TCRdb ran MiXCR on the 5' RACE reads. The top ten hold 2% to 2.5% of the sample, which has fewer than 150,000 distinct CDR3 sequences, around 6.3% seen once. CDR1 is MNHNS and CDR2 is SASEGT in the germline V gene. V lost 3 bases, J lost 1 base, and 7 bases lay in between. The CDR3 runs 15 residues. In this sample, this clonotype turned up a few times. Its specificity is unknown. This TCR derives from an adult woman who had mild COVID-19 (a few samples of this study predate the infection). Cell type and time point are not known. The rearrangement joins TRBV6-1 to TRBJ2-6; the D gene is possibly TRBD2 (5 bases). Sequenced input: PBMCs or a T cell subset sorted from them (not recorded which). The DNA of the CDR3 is TGTGCCAGCAGTGATGGAGGTTCTGGGGCCAACGTCCTGACTTTC. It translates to CASSDGGSGANVLTF.